This T cell receptor beta chain stems from a study of cytomegalovirus exposure and HLA in healthy donors. Generated by immunoSEQ multiplex PCR, the TCRdb table keeps only in-frame clones and is missing some. The sample contains 55,000 to 65,000 clones, 85% to 95% of which appear only once. This CDR3 has 18 residues. The V gene end was trimmed by 1 base and the J gene end by 0 bases; junction bases not matched to a gene: 10. CDR1 SGHRS and CDR2 YFSETQ come from the germline V gene. Sequences were obtained from PBMCs. The V call is TRBV5-1, the J call TRBJ1-3; 7 bases match TRBD1. This clonotype originated in a woman aged 18 to 35 in good health and CMV-seropositive. CDR3 coding DNA: TGCGCCAGCAGCTTGTGGGGCCTCCGGGACAGCTCTGGAAACACCATATATTTT. Translating gives CASSLWGLRDSSGNTIYF.